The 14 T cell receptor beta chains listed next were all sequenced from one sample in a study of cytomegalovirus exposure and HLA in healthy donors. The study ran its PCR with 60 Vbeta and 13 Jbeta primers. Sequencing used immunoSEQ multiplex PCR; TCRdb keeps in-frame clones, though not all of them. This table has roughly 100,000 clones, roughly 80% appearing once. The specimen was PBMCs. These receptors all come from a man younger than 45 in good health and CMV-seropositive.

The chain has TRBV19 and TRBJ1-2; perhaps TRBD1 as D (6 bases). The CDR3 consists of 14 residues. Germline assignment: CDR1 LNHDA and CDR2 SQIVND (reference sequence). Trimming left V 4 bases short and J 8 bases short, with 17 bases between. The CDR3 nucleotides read TGTGCCAGTAGTACGACCAGGGGCCAGAGGGGCTACACCTTC. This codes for CASSTTRGQRGYTF.

The chain's CDR3 is CASRPGATYEQYF. CDR3 in DNA: TGTGCCAGCAGGCCAGGGGCAACTTACGAGCAGTACTTC. The chain combines TRBV27 with TRBJ2-7; D possibly corresponds to TRBD1 (6 bases). CDR3 length: 13 amino acids. V lost 6 bases, J lost 4 bases, and 13 bases lay in between. CDR1 is MNHEY, CDR2 SMNVEV, per germline (reference sequence).

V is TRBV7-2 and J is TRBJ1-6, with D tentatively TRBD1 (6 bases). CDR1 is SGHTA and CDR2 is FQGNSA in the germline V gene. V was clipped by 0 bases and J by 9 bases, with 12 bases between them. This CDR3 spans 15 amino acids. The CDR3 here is CASSLASGEGSPLHF. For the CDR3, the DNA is TGTGCCAGCAGCTTAGCGTCAGGGGAGGGTTCACCCCTCCACTTT.

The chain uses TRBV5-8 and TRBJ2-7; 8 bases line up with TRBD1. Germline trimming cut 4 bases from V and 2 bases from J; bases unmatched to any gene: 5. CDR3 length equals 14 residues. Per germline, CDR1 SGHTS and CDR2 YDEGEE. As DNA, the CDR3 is TGTGCCAGCAGCGAGGGACAGGTGCCCTACGAGCAGTACTTC. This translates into CASSEGQVPYEQYF. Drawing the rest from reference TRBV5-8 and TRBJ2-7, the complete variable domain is EAGVTQSPTHLIKTRGQQATLRCSPISGHTSVYWYQQALGLGLQFLLWYDEGEERNRGNFPPRFSGRQFPNYSSELNVNALELEDSALYLCASSEGQVPYEQYFGPGTRLTVT.

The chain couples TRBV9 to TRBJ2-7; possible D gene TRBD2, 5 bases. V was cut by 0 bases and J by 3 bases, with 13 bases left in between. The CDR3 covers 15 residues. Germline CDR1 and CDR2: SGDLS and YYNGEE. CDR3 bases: TGTGCCAGCAGCGTAGTCCCGACCGGGGACTACGAGCAGTACTTC. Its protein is CASSVVPTGDYEQYF.

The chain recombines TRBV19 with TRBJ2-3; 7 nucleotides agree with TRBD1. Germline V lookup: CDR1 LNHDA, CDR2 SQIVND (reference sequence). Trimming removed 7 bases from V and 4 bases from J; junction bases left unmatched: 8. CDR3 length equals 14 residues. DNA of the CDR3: TGTGCCAGTACCCTGGGACAGTTACCAGATACGCAGTATTTT. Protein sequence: CASTLGQLPDTQYF.

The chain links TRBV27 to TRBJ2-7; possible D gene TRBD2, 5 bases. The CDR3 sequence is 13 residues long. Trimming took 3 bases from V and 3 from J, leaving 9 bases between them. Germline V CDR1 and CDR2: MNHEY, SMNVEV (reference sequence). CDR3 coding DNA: TGTGCCAGCAGTTTGGGGAGAAGCTACGAGCAGTACTTC. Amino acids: CASSLGRSYEQYF.

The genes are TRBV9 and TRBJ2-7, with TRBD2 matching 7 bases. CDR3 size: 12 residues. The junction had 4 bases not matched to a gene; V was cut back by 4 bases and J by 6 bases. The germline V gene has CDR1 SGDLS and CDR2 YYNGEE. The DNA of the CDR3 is TGTGCCAGCAGCATGGGGGGGGGCGAGCAGTACTTC. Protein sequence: CASSMGGGEQYF.

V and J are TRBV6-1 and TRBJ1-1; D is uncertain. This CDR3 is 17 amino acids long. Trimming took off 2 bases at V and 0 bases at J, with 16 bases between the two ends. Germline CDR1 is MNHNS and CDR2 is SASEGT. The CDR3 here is CASSESGSAGLNTEAFF. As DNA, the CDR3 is TGTGCCAGCAGTGAAAGCGGTAGTGCAGGTCTGAACACTGAAGCTTTCTTT.

This CDR3 is CASSPPGGYGYTF. In DNA form, the CDR3 reads TGTGCCAGCAGTCCTCCCGGAGGCTATGGCTACACCTTC. V and J are TRBV6-5 and TRBJ1-2; D not certain. V shed 5 bases and J shed 4 bases, with 11 bases lying between them. Germline values: CDR1 MNHEY, CDR2 SVGAGI. The CDR3 runs 13 residues.

The CDR3 is CASTPGGGLWINIQYF. CDR3 in DNA: TGCGCCAGCACCCCAGGCGGGGGCTTGTGGATAAACATTCAGTACTTC. The chain employs TRBV10-1 and TRBJ2-4, with D possibly matching TRBD2 (7 bases). Trimming removed 7 bases at V and 6 bases at J, with 22 bases between. Germline CDR1 and CDR2: WNHNN and SYGVQD (reference sequence). This CDR3 has 16 amino acids.

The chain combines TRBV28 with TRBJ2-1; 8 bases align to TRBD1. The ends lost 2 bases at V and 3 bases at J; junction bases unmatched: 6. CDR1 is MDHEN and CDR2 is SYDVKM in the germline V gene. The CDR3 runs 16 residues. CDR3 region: CASSLPRGQNYNEQFF. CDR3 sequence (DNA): TGTGCCAGCAGTTTACCCAGGGGGCAAAACTACAATGAGCAGTTCTTC. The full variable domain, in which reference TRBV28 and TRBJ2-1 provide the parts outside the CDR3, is DVKVTQSSRYLVKRTGEKVFLECVQDMDHENMFWYRQDPGLGLRLIYFSYDVKMKEKGDIPEGYSVSREKKERFSLILESASTNQTSMYLCASSLPRGQNYNEQFFGPGTRLTVL.

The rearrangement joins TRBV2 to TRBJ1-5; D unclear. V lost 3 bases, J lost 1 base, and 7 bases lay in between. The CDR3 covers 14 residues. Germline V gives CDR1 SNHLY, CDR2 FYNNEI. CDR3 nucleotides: TGTGCCAGCAGTGAGGGCATCAGCAATCAGCCCCAGCATTTT. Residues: CASSEGISNQPQHF.

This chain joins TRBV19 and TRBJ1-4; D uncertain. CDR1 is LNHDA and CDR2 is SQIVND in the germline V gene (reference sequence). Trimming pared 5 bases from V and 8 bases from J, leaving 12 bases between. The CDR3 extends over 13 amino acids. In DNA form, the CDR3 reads TGTGCCAGTAGTCTGCGGTCGGCGGAAAAACTGTTTTTT. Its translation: CASSLRSAEKLFF.